The rows below give T cell receptor beta chains drawn from one sample of a study of T cell repertoires in cytomegalovirus infection. Each CDR3 protein gets one entry after TCRdb re-called the reads with MiXCR. This sample has 830,000 or so distinct CDR3 sequences, with around a third found just once. Their specific antigens are unknown. The sample in question was cultured CD8+ T cells from PBMCs, obtained from culture after CMV antigen stimulation. The receptors shown here come from a human donor in good health (CMV status not recorded). Some clones in this sample may be carry-over from other donors' samples. Each CDR3 is given with its conserved first and last residue. Each record gives: clone size, J gene, D gene, V gene, CDR3 protein, CDR3 DNA. A D gene is named only where the DNA matches it firmly. Some rows mark clone size as missing; the rest say once, few, many or name a class of expanded clone.

once TRBJ1-1 NA TRBV2 CASSERGQMGNTEAFF TGTGCCAGCAGTGAACGTGGACAGATGGGGAACACTGAAGCTTTCTTT
NA TRBJ2-5 NA TRBV6-2/TRBV6-3 CASILRFVRGEETQYF TGTGCCAGCATTCTCCGCTTTGTGAGGGGAGAAGAGACCCAGTACTTC
few TRBJ1-1 NA TRBV27 CASSIDRNTEAFF TGTGCCAGCAGTATCGACAGGAACACTGAAGCTTTCTTT
few TRBJ2-1 TRBD1 TRBV6-5 CATTGTVRGNEQFF TGTGCCACAACTGGGACAGTGAGGGGCAATGAGCAGTTCTTC
NA TRBJ2-1 NA TRBV4-3 CASSSWDGPPEQFF TGCGCCAGCAGCTCGTGGGACGGCCCTCCTGAGCAGTTCTTC
NA TRBJ2-1 TRBD2 TRBV2 CASSDESGGASHEQFF TGTGCCAGCAGTGACGAAAGCGGGGGGGCCTCCCATGAGCAGTTCTTC
few TRBJ2-3 NA TRBV12-3/TRBV12-4 CASSSVGDGADTQYF TGTGCCAGCAGTTCCGTAGGAGACGGGGCAGATACGCAGTATTTT
NA TRBJ1-5 NA TRBV20-1 CSARDKFSPYSNQPQHF TGCAGTGCTAGAGACAAATTTAGCCCCTATAGCAATCAGCCCCAGCATTTT
NA TRBJ2-2 NA TRBV4-1 CASSHKEGAGGELFF TGCGCCAGCAGCCATAAGGAGGGGGCCGGCGGGGAGCTGTTTTTT
many TRBJ1-1 NA TRBV7-2 CASSHTGRLNTEAFF TGTGCCAGCAGCCACACCGGGCGTCTAAACACTGAAGCTTTCTTT
NA TRBJ1-1 NA TRBV25-1 CASSEHGDSNTEAFF TGTGCCAGCAGTGAACACGGGGACTCAAACACTGAAGCTTTCTTT
NA TRBJ2-5 TRBD2 TRBV2 CATWGGQETQYF TGTGCCACTTGGGGGGGTCAGGAGACCCAGTACTTC
NA TRBJ2-2 NA TRBV27 CASSLFGGGLSTGELFF TGTGCCAGCAGTTTATTTGGCGGGGGCCTTTCCACCGGGGAGCTGTTTTTT
NA TRBJ1-5 NA TRBV15 CATSRDKSPGQPQHF TGTGCCACCAGCAGAGATAAGTCCCCCGGTCAGCCCCAGCATTTT
few TRBJ2-3 NA TRBV7-9 CASSSSGQADTQYF TGTGCCAGCAGCTCCTCCGGGCAGGCAGATACGCAGTATTTT
few TRBJ1-1 NA TRBV6-2/TRBV6-3 CAIRSSHLNTEAFF TGTGCCATCCGATCGTCGCACTTGAACACTGAAGCTTTCTTT
few TRBJ2-2 NA TRBV6-6 CASSHSTGELFF TGTGCCAGCAGTCATTCTACCGGGGAGCTGTTTTTT
NA TRBJ2-3 TRBD1 TRBV7-4 CASSLNAANRGADTQYF TGTGCCAGCAGCTTAAATGCCGCCAACAGGGGGGCAGATACGCAGTATTTT
few TRBJ2-1 TRBD2 TRBV20-1 CSARPASGGTYNEQFF TGCAGTGCCCGACCGGCTAGCGGGGGGACATACAATGAGCAGTTCTTC
NA TRBJ1-1 NA TRBV19 CASTPRDNTEAFF TGTGCCAGTACCCCCAGGGATAACACTGAAGCTTTCTTT
NA TRBJ2-1 TRBD2 TRBV20-1 CSAPSGREEEQFF TGCAGTGCTCCCTCGGGGAGGGAGGAAGAGCAGTTCTTC
NA TRBJ2-7 TRBD1 TRBV7-9 CASSSLEGQISYEQYF TGTGCCAGCAGCTCGCTTGAGGGACAGATTTCCTACGAGCAGTACTTC
NA TRBJ2-2 NA TRBV10-3 CAISDGQENTGELFF TGTGCCATCAGTGATGGACAAGAGAACACCGGGGAGCTGTTTTTT
few TRBJ2-1 NA TRBV4-3 CASSQDGYGGASYNEQFF TGCGCCAGCAGCCAAGATGGTTACGGAGGGGCGAGCTACAATGAGCAGTTCTTC
NA TRBJ2-2 TRBD2 TRBV6-1 CASSDRLAGGRYTGELFF TGTGCCAGCAGTGACAGACTAGCGGGGGGGAGGTACACCGGGGAGCTGTTTTTT
NA TRBJ2-3 NA TRBV19 CASTWGGRTDTQYF TGTGCCTCAACGTGGGGTGGACGCACAGATACGCAGTATTTT
NA TRBJ1-1 NA TRBV27 CASSLSSEMNTEAFF TGTGCCAGCAGTTTATCGTCTGAGATGAACACTGAAGCTTTCTTT
NA TRBJ2-3 TRBD2 TRBV4-3 CASSQGGLAGDTQYF TGCGCCAGCAGCCAAGGGGGACTAGCGGGAGATACGCAGTATTTT
NA TRBJ1-4 NA TRBV12-3/TRBV12-4 CASSYNSAEQEKLFF TGTGCCAGCAGTTACAACTCCGCAGAACAAGAAAAACTGTTTTTT
NA TRBJ2-3 NA TRBV11-1 CASSPIGYSADTQYF TGTGCCAGCAGCCCAATCGGGTACAGCGCAGATACGCAGTATTTT
few TRBJ2-2 NA TRBV28 CASSSRDPYTGELFF TGTGCCAGCAGTTCTCGGGACCCTTACACCGGGGAGCTGTTTTTT
NA TRBJ1-2 NA TRBV27 CASSLSAPGLSYGYTF TGTGCCAGCAGTTTATCCGCCCCGGGGCTTAGCTATGGCTACACCTTC
NA TRBJ1-1 TRBD1 TRBV5-6 CASSFRYQGAALNTEAFF TGTGCCAGCAGCTTTCGCTACCAGGGGGCGGCTTTGAACACTGAAGCTTTCTTT
NA TRBJ2-1 NA TRBV6-4 CASSDGEVGFDEQFF TGTGCCAGCAGTGACGGGGAGGTAGGTTTCGATGAGCAGTTCTTC
NA TRBJ2-1 NA TRBV10-3 CAISESIAGNEQFF TGTGCCATCAGTGAGTCGATCGCGGGCAATGAGCAGTTCTTC
NA TRBJ2-3 TRBD2 TRBV5-5 CASSLAGGGTTDTQYF TGTGCCAGCAGCTTGGCCGGCGGGGGGACTACAGATACGCAGTATTTT
NA TRBJ1-1 TRBD1 TRBV28 CASSLSKTGDPTEWRAEAFF TGTGCCAGCAGTTTATCCAAGACAGGGGACCCGACCGAGTGGAGGGCTGAAGCTTTCTTT